This T cell receptor beta chain was documented in a study of blood T cell repertoires in COVID-19. At the level of the study: The United States, Italy and Spain provided the acute and convalescent COVID-19 samples. The analysed material was cDNA or gDNA that came from T cells, B-cell-depleted T cells, or PBMCs.

Study processing details: Amplification of reference gene primers provided the estimated nucleated cell counts. TCRdb keeps only in-frame clones here, not all; method: immunoSEQ multiplex PCR. The D gene and trimming were derived from the DNA, and the V and J assignments and clone size from that table. The sample has under 150,000 clones; roughly 80% are singletons. Trimming cost V 1 base and J 2 bases, with 9 bases left between them. CDR1 SGHDN and CDR2 FVKESK come from the germline V gene. This CDR3 is built from 15 residues. Sequenced sample: peripheral blood. The source of this sequence is a man between 65 and 85 years old with acute or convalescent COVID-19. The V call is TRBV14, the J call TRBJ2-1; unclear D gene. CDR3 nucleotides: TGTGCCAGCAGCCAAGGTCAGGTGGCCTACAATGAGCAGTTCTTC. Amino acids: CASSQGQVAYNEQFF.